Shown below are 13 T cell receptor beta chains from a single sample sequenced in a study of beta chain features in type 1 diabetes. Expressed TCRB transcripts were sequenced because the isolated RNA had all been reverse transcribed beforehand. Clones were read by immunoSEQ multiplex PCR, and TCRdb kept only the in-frame ones, dropping some. The sample consists of 600,000 to 650,000 clones, roughly a sixth of them appearing once. Source material: naive CD4+ T cells from blood. The source is a man aged 18 to 30 in good health.

This clone was seen a few times. This chain joins TRBV2 and TRBJ2-7, with D maybe TRBD2 (6 bases). Germline values: CDR1 SNHLY, CDR2 FYNNEI. The CDR3 is 13 amino acids. V lost 7 bases and J lost 3, with 13 bases in between. In nucleotides, the CDR3 is TGTGCCAGCAAATCCGGGAGACTCTACGAGCAGTACTTC. This translates into CASKSGRLYEQYF.

This clone has only a few counts. The rearrangement uses TRBV29-1 and TRBJ2-5; D is unclear. This CDR3 has 12 residues. CDR1 is SQVTM, CDR2 ANQGSEA, per germline. Trimming took off 7 bases at V and 1 base at J, with 10 bases between the two ends. This CDR3 reads CSARYAQETQYF. CDR3 DNA sequence: TGCAGCGCTCGGTATGCCCAAGAGACCCAGTACTTC.

This chain links TRBV7-2 with TRBJ1-1; D unclear. V was shortened by 0 bases and J by 1 base, with 9 bases between the two germline ends. Germline CDR1 and CDR2: SGHTA and FQGNSA. There are 15 residues in the CDR3. CDR3 in amino acids: CASSLATLRNTEAFF. CDR3 nucleotide sequence: TGTGCCAGCAGCTTAGCGACGTTGAGGAACACTGAAGCTTTCTTT.

The chain combines TRBV6-1 with TRBJ2-3; no reliable D call. Germline-derived CDR1 and CDR2 are MNHNS and SASEGT. Trimming took 10 bases from V and 5 from J, leaving 7 bases between them. This CDR3 comprises 10 residues. CDR3 in amino acids: CATSRDTQYF. In DNA, the CDR3 is TGTGCCACCTCGCGAGATACGCAGTATTTT.

V gene TRBV29-1 combines with J gene TRBJ2-7; tentatively, D is TRBD2 (6 bases). V was pared by 7 bases and J by 6 bases, with 16 bases between. The CDR3 is 12 amino acids. Germline values: CDR1 SQVTM, CDR2 ANQGSEA. The DNA of the CDR3 is TGCAGCGCTAGGGACTCGTCACGCGAGCAGTACTTC. This codes for CSARDSSREQYF.

The genes are TRBV7-9 and TRBJ2-1; no reliable D call. V was trimmed by 5 bases and J by 1 base, leaving 21 bases between them. This CDR3 has 18 amino acids. Germline CDR1 reads SEHNR; CDR2 reads FQNEAQ (reference sequence). The CDR3 spells CASSRSLLLSGSYNEQFF. The CDR3 DNA follows: TGTGCCAGCAGCCGCTCCCTCCTCCTTAGTGGGTCCTACAATGAGCAGTTCTTC.

The chain links TRBV29-1 to TRBJ2-7; 7 bases are a match to TRBD1. CDR1 SQVTM and CDR2 ANQGSEA come from the germline V gene. CDR3 length equals 14 residues. V shed 6 bases and J 3 bases; nucleotides not matched to a gene: 11. CDR3 amino acids: CSVARTGLFYEQYF. The CDR3 region has the DNA TGCAGCGTCGCACGGACAGGACTCTTCTACGAGCAGTACTTC.

The genes are TRBV6-6 and TRBJ2-3; D gene ambiguous. This CDR3 has 15 residues. Looked up from germline, CDR1 is MNHNY and CDR2 is SVGAGI (reference sequence). Trimming shortened V by 6 bases and J by 5 bases, and 18 bases separated the two germline ends. CDR3 in amino acids: CASSSSGPWKDTQYF. CDR3 in DNA: TGTGCCAGCAGCTCCAGTGGACCGTGGAAAGATACGCAGTATTTT.

This clone was counted between two and nine times. J is TRBJ2-4 and V is TRBV5-4; the match to TRBD2 covers 9 bases. The V gene end was trimmed by 4 bases and the J gene end by 6 bases; junction bases not matched to a gene: 11. CDR3 size: 16 residues. Per the germline V gene, CDR1 is SGHNT and CDR2 is YYREEE (reference sequence). The DNA of the CDR3 is TGTGCCAGCAGCCGCACCCCGGGACTAGCAGGAAACATTCAGTACTTC. The encoded protein is CASSRTPGLAGNIQYF.

This rearrangement joins TRBV4-3 to TRBJ2-1; 9 nucleotides align to TRBD1. V lost 3 bases and J lost 5; bases outside the gene matches: 11. Germline V gene sequence: CDR1 LGHNA, CDR2 YSLEER. This CDR3 region has 17 residues. The CDR3 coding sequence is TGCGCCAGCAGCCATTACACAACAGGGGGCCGCAACAATGAGCAGTTCTTC. Amino acid sequence: CASSHYTTGGRNNEQFF.

V and J are TRBV7-9 and TRBJ2-7, with 9 bases aligning to TRBD1. The ends lost 7 bases at V and 6 bases at J; junction bases unmatched: 13. This CDR3 comprises 15 residues. From germline, CDR1 is SEHNR and CDR2 FQNEAQ (reference sequence). CDR3 residues: CASTILGQGFGEQYF. The DNA of the CDR3 is TGTGCCAGCACCATCCTCGGACAGGGGTTTGGCGAGCAGTACTTC.

The V and J genes are TRBV7-9 and TRBJ2-6; 9 bases agree with TRBD1. Germline loops: CDR1 SEHNR, CDR2 FQNEAQ (reference sequence). Losses at the gene ends were 1 base for V and 0 bases for J; bases not matched to a gene: 1. CDR3 length: 17 amino acids. The CDR3 loop is CASSLGQGGSGANVLTF. The CDR3 DNA is TGTGCCAGCAGCTTAGGACAGGGGGGCTCTGGGGCCAACGTCCTGACTTTC.

With respect to this clone: The identical CDR3 is also encoded by other nucleotide sequences in the sample. J is TRBJ1-2 and V is TRBV6-5, with 7 positions matching TRBD1. CDR1 is MNHEY and CDR2 is SVGAGI in the germline V gene. V dropped 1 base and J dropped 1; count of bases not matched to a gene: 3. The CDR3 sequence is 15 residues long. The CDR3 region has the DNA TGTGCCAGCAGTTACTTGGCAGGGGGTAACTATGGCTACACCTTC. Protein sequence: CASSYLAGGNYGYTF.